The 11 T cell receptor beta chains below come from one sample, sequenced in a study of T-cell memory formation after mild COVID-19. Each CDR3 protein gets one entry after TCRdb re-called the 5' RACE reads with MiXCR. The data contain fewer than 200,000 distinct CDR3 sequences, about 20% of them singletons. The sequencing sample was made of PBMCs or a T cell subset sorted from them (not recorded which). These receptors were collected from an adult woman who had mild COVID-19 (a few samples of this study predate the infection). Cell type and time point are not known.

This clonotype was seen at least ten times. The CDR3 reads CASSLAFSGGSTDTQYF. CDR3 sequence (DNA): TGCGCCAGCAGCTTGGCATTCTCTGGTGGATCCACAGATACGCAGTATTTT. The J gene is TRBJ2-3, the V gene TRBV5-1; D call uncertain. Trimming shortened V by 0 bases and J by 2 bases, and 16 bases separated the two germline ends. In germline, CDR1 is SGHRS, CDR2 YFSETQ. This CDR3 has 17 residues.

In this sample, this clonotype turned up many times. This CDR3 reads CASSLDPPTSGPYNEQFF. The DNA of the CDR3 is TGTGCCAGCAGCTTAGATCCCCCGACTAGCGGACCTTACAATGAGCAGTTCTTC. The chain couples TRBV11-2 to TRBJ2-1; 9 bases map to TRBD2. The CDR3 sequence is 18 residues long. J was trimmed by 4 bases and V by 0 bases; bases with no gene match: 10. CDR1 and CDR2 from the germline V gene are SGHAT and FQNNGV.

This clonotype occurred a few times. The CDR3 region is CSATGTSGDYEQYF. CDR3 nucleotides: TGCAGTGCAACCGGGACTAGCGGCGACTACGAGCAGTACTTC. The V call is TRBV20-1, the J call TRBJ2-7, with 11 nucleotides matching TRBD2. CDR1 is DFQATT and CDR2 is SNEGSKA in the germline V gene (reference sequence). This CDR3 contains 14 residues. Losses at the gene ends were 6 bases for V and 3 bases for J; bases not matched to a gene: 7.

V and J are TRBV7-3 and TRBJ2-3, with TRBD2 matching 10 bases. The germline V gene has CDR1 SGHTA and CDR2 FQGTGA. CDR3 length: 16 residues. J was trimmed by 4 bases and V by 2 bases; bases with no gene match: 6. The CDR3 region is CASSLPAGGSADTQYF. CDR3 sequence (DNA): TGTGCCAGCAGCTTACCAGCGGGAGGGTCCGCAGATACGCAGTATTTT.

This rearrangement joins TRBV29-1 to TRBJ1-2, with D possibly matching TRBD1 (6 bases). This CDR3 contains 12 residues. Germline CDR1 reads SQVTM; CDR2 reads ANQGSEA. V was cut by 3 bases and J by 3 bases, with 8 bases left in between. The chain's CDR3 is CSVEGADYGYTF. The CDR3 region has the DNA TGCAGCGTTGAGGGGGCAGACTATGGCTACACCTTC.

The chain has TRBV24-1 and TRBJ2-1, with D unclear. With 5 bases removed from V and 4 bases from J, the gap between germline ends came to 5 bases. The CDR3 sequence is 12 residues long. From germline, CDR1 is KGHDR and CDR2 SFDVKD. CDR3 in amino acids: CATSAQYNEQFF. The CDR3 coding sequence is TGTGCCACCAGTGCCCAATACAATGAGCAGTTCTTC.

Regarding this clonotype: One end of the junction varies from germline; a read error may be responsible. The V and J genes are TRBV12-3 or TRBV12-4 and TRBJ1-2, with 8 bases aligning to TRBD1. The CDR3 is 11 amino acids. CDR3 coding DNA: TGTGCCAGCAGCCCGACAGGGGAACTCCACTTC. This codes for CASSPTGELHF.

This clonotype was found a few times. This chain links TRBV10-3 with TRBJ2-7; no clear D gene. Germline V gene sequence: CDR1 ENHRY, CDR2 SYGVKD. The CDR3 spans 15 residues. V was cut by 10 bases and J by 0 bases, with 19 bases left in between. The CDR3 region is CATQEAMTNSYEQYF. The DNA of the CDR3 is TGTGCCACACAAGAAGCGATGACGAACTCCTACGAGCAGTACTTC.

This clonotype was seen only a few times. The chain uses TRBV6-2 or TRBV6-3 and TRBJ1-2, with TRBD1 matching over 7 bases. This CDR3 spans 14 amino acids. Unmatched junction bases numbered 6, after V lost 5 bases and J lost 3 bases. Per the germline V gene, CDR1 is MNHEY and CDR2 is SVGEGT. The DNA of the CDR3 is TGTGCCAGCAGTCTCGGGACAGCCTACTATGGCTACACCTTC. It translates to CASSLGTAYYGYTF.

This clonotype came up a few times. The rearrangement uses TRBV7-9 and TRBJ1-1, with TRBD1 as a possible D gene (6 bases). This CDR3 contains 16 residues. CDR1 and CDR2 (germline): SEHNR, FQNEAQ (reference sequence). Trimming stripped 5 bases from V and 3 bases from J, with 19 bases between. The CDR3: CASSLSPAGAHTEAFF. CDR3 coding DNA: TGTGCCAGCAGCCTTTCCCCGGCAGGGGCCCACACTGAAGCTTTCTTT.

Remarks on this clonotype: Since no conserved phenylalanine or tryptophan closes the CDR3, a read error is the likely cause. The J gene is TRBJ2-1, the V gene TRBV5-1; 8 positions agree with TRBD2. In germline, CDR1 is SGHRS, CDR2 YFSETQ. V dropped 2 bases and J dropped 0; count of bases not matched to a gene: 1. The CDR3 extends over 15 amino acids. CDR3 sequence (DNA): TGCGCCAGCAGCTTACGGGAGGGCTCCTACAATGAGCAGTTCTTA. Its translation is CASSLREGSYNEQFL.